The 19 T cell receptor beta chains below were found in one sample sequenced in a study of T cell responses to AZD1222 COVID-19 vaccine. The method was immunoSEQ multiplex PCR; TCRdb's version includes in-frame clones alone and lacks a portion of them. The data show 90,000 to 130,000 clones, roughly 90% seen once. The sample here was peripheral blood, taken on day 0 of AZD1222 vaccination. Receptors were obtained from an adult in good health.

This chain uses TRBV14 with TRBJ2-7; D is undetermined. The ends were cut back, 0 bases at V and 2 bases at J, with 5 bases in the middle. This CDR3 spans 13 amino acids. From germline, CDR1 is SGHDN and CDR2 FVKESK. The CDR3, as DNA: TGTGCCAGCAGCCAAGATTTCGCCTACGAGCAGTACTTC. It yields the protein CASSQDFAYEQYF. Combining the CDR3 with reference TRBV14 and TRBJ2-7 gives the whole variable domain EAGVTQFPSHSVIEKGQTVTLRCDPISGHDNLYWYRRVMGKEIKFLLHFVKESKQDESGMPNNRFLAERTGGTYSTLKVQPAELEDSGVYFCASSQDFAYEQYFGPGTRLTVT.

This sequence joins TRBV5-1 and TRBJ2-6; possible D gene TRBD2, 5 bases. Per the germline V gene, CDR1 is SGHRS and CDR2 is YFSETQ. Trimming pared 3 bases from V and 0 bases from J, leaving 10 bases between. The CDR3 is 16 residues long. CDR3 protein: CASSSRRDSGANVLTF. In nucleotides, the CDR3 is TGCGCCAGCAGCTCTAGACGGGACTCTGGGGCCAACGTCCTGACTTTC.

This clone was detected a few times. The chain has TRBV18 and TRBJ2-7, with a possible D match to TRBD2 (6 bases). V was trimmed by 4 bases and J by 6 bases, leaving 7 bases between them. The CDR3 is 11 amino acids. Germline assignment: CDR1 KGHSH and CDR2 LQKENI. CDR3 loop: CASSLGGEQYF. The CDR3 nucleotides read TGTGCCAGCTCACTGGGGGGCGAGCAGTACTTC.

J is TRBJ1-6 and V is TRBV30, with 9 bases fitting TRBD1. Germline lookup yields CDR1 GTSNPN and CDR2 SVGIG (reference sequence). After removal of 2 bases from V and 8 bases from J, the junction contained 7 bases not matched to a gene. This CDR3 is 15 amino acids long. The CDR3 loop reads CAWSFRDREDSPLHF. In nucleotides, the CDR3 is TGTGCCTGGAGTTTCAGGGACAGGGAGGATTCACCCCTCCACTTT.

V gene TRBV24-1 combines with J gene TRBJ2-2; D is ambiguous. V lost 7 bases, J lost 1 base, and 6 bases lay in between. Germline lookup yields CDR1 KGHDR and CDR2 SFDVKD. The CDR3 covers 13 residues. CDR3 in amino acids: CATSRKNTGELFF. The CDR3 DNA reads TGTGCCACCAGCCGCAAGAACACCGGGGAGCTGTTTTTT.

The chain combines TRBV12-5 with TRBJ2-1; D may be TRBD2 (5 bases). CDR3 length: 13 amino acids. Germline CDR1 is LGHNT and CDR2 is FRNRAP. V lost 1 base to trimming and J lost 8 bases, with 9 bases between them. For the CDR3, the DNA is TGTGCTAGTGGTTTGGGGGGAGCCCATGAGCAGTTCTTC. This gives the protein CASGLGGAHEQFF.

The count of this clone is one. The chain combines TRBV7-2 with TRBJ2-3, with 7 bases fitting TRBD2. There are 15 residues in the CDR3. V lost 10 bases, J lost 6 bases, and 16 bases stayed unmatched. CDR1 is SGHTA, CDR2 FQGNSA, per germline. Here the CDR3 DNA reads TGTGCCACCCCCCCCGGGGGTTGGCGGGGGGATACGCAGTATTTT. The encoded protein is CATPPGGWRGDTQYF.

V and J are TRBV30 and TRBJ1-2; D might be TRBD1 (5 bases). CDR3 size: 15 residues. The V gene's germline CDR1 is GTSNPN and CDR2 SVGIG (reference sequence). Trimming left V 2 bases short and J 0 bases short, with 13 bases between. For the CDR3, the DNA is TGTGCCTGGAGTCCTACACGGGGACCTAACTATGGCTACACCTTC. It translates to CAWSPTRGPNYGYTF.

The chain joins TRBV19 to TRBJ2-2, with D perhaps being TRBD1 or TRBD2 (5 bases each). V gave up 7 bases and J gave up 4 bases, with 13 bases separating them. Looked up from germline, CDR1 is LNHDA and CDR2 is SQIVND (reference sequence). CDR3 size: 14 residues. In DNA, the CDR3 is TGTGCCAGTACCTCCGTCGGGGCCACCGGGGAGCTGTTTTTT. It specifies CASTSVGATGELFF.

A single count supports this clone. The chain links TRBV7-2 to TRBJ1-1, with 7 bases aligning to TRBD1. CDR3 length equals 15 residues. V dropped 1 base and J dropped 1; count of bases not matched to a gene: 3. Germline V lookup: CDR1 SGHTA, CDR2 FQGNSA. DNA for the CDR3: TGTGCCAGCAGCTTAGATGAGGGGGCGAACACTGAAGCTTTCTTT. This translates into CASSLDEGANTEAFF.

The genes are TRBV28 and TRBJ1-1; D ambiguous. The CDR3 consists of 8 residues. In germline, CDR1 is MDHEN, CDR2 SYDVKM. Between the trimmed V and J ends, which lost 7 bases and 11 bases, there was a span of 5 bases. CDR3 sequence reads: CASNGAFF. The CDR3 DNA sequence: TGTGCCAGCAATGGGGCTTTCTTT.

The V gene is TRBV9, the J gene TRBJ2-1, with a tentative D call TRBD2 (6 bases). Trimming stripped 5 bases from V and 7 bases from J, with 16 bases between. The CDR3 consists of 14 residues. The V gene's germline CDR1 is SGDLS and CDR2 YYNGEE. The CDR3, as DNA: TGTGCCAGCAGTCGTAGCAGGAGCGGGAATGAGCAGTTCTTC. Encoded protein: CASSRSRSGNEQFF.

The chain recombines TRBV3-1 (or the pseudogene TRBV3-2) with TRBJ2-7; a possible D gene is TRBD2 (7 bases). The CDR3 is made up of 12 amino acids. Trimming took off 0 bases at V and 9 bases at J, with 9 bases between the two ends. Germline loops: CDR1 LGHDT, CDR2 YNNKEL (reference sequence). The CDR3 DNA reads TGTGCCAGCAGCCAAGAGGGGGGGCTGCAGTACTTC. Protein product: CASSQEGGLQYF.

This sequence joins TRBV29-1 and TRBJ2-5, with 7 bases that match TRBD2. CDR1 and CDR2 (germline): SQVTM, ANQGSEA. The length of the CDR3 is 12 residues. V shed 4 bases and J 5 bases; nucleotides not matched to a gene: 4. As DNA, the CDR3 is TGCAGCGTTGGGGAGGGGCGGGAGACCCAGTACTTC. Residues: CSVGEGRETQYF.

V usage is TRBV4-1 and J usage is TRBJ1-1; D not certain. V lost 4 bases, J lost 6 bases, and 18 bases lay in between. Germline CDR1 and CDR2: MGHRA and YSYEKL. The CDR3 sequence is 15 residues long. The chain's CDR3 is CASSPLDHGIPEAFF. DNA for the CDR3: TGCGCCAGCAGCCCCCTGGACCACGGCATCCCTGAAGCTTTCTTT.

The V call is TRBV7-3, the J call TRBJ2-7, with TRBD1 matching 10 bases. CDR1 SGHTA and CDR2 FQGTGA come from the germline V gene. The CDR3 totals 15 residues. V was clipped by 5 bases and J by 5 bases; unmatched bases: 9. DNA of the CDR3: TGTGCCAGCAGCCAAGGGACAGGGGAGGGTAACGAGCAGTACTTC. Translation gives CASSQGTGEGNEQYF.

The chain recombines TRBV14 with TRBJ1-2; D is undetermined. The CDR3 loop spans 15 amino acids. Trimming removed 4 bases from V and 3 bases from J, with 15 bases in between. The germline gives CDR1 SGHDN, CDR2 FVKESK. The CDR3 sequence: CASSLRPGKDYGYTF. The CDR3 bases are TGTGCCAGCAGCCTTAGACCCGGGAAGGACTATGGCTACACCTTC.

The V gene is TRBV6-5, the J gene TRBJ1-2, with unresolved D. Germline V gene sequence: CDR1 MNHEY, CDR2 SVGAGI. The CDR3 length is 12 residues. Trimming pared 4 bases from V and 6 bases from J, leaving 9 bases between. DNA for the CDR3: TGTGCCAGCAGTTCATCTGGGGATGGCTACACCTTC. It translates to CASSSSGDGYTF.

The CDR3 DNA reads as TGTGCCAGCAGTGAAGGGGCCGGGGAACTGTTTTTT. This codes for CASSEGAGELFF. This chain joins TRBV3-1 (or the pseudogene TRBV3-2) and TRBJ1-4; TRBD1 is a possible D gene (5 bases). V lost 6 bases and J lost 12, with 14 bases in between. The CDR3 is 12 residues long. Germline CDR1 reads LGHDT; CDR2 reads YNNKEL (reference sequence).